A single sample is the source of the 3 T cell receptor beta chains below, sequenced in a study of blood T cell repertoires in COVID-19. Assay: immunoSEQ multiplex PCR; the TCRdb copy retains only in-frame clones and omits some. The top ten clones hold 7.1% of a sample with 350,000 to 450,000 clones, 75% to 90% of them seen once. Sequencing was carried out using peripheral blood. The source is a woman between 55 and 75 years old with COVID-19, enrolled during active disease.

The chain recombines TRBV6-5 with TRBJ1-2, with 7 bases matching TRBD1. Germline V gene lookup returns CDR1 MNHEY and CDR2 SVGAGI. V shed 5 bases, J shed 1 base, and the junction held 4 bases outside the gene matches. This CDR3 contains 14 residues. The CDR3 protein is CASSRDSDNYGYTF. The CDR3 DNA follows: TGTGCCAGCAGTCGGGACAGTGATAACTATGGCTACACCTTC.

This clone has only one observation. This sequence joins TRBV5-1 and TRBJ2-5; 10 nucleotides align to TRBD2. Looked up from germline, CDR1 is SGHRS and CDR2 is YFSETQ. With V trimmed by 1 base and J by 4 bases, 7 bases remained unmatched. This CDR3 spans 16 amino acids. The CDR3 region is CASSLSPSGGGETQYF. The CDR3 DNA sequence: TGCGCCAGCAGCTTGAGCCCTAGCGGGGGAGGAGAGACCCAGTACTTC.

The rearrangement joins TRBV4-2 to TRBJ2-5; TRBD2 aligns across 10 bases. CDR3 size: 14 residues. Trimming cost V 3 bases and J 5 bases; bases outside gene matches: 3. Germline loops: CDR1 LGHNA, CDR2 YNFKEQ. The CDR3 loop is CASSQERGGETQYF. CDR3 coding DNA: TGTGCCAGCAGCCAGGAGCGGGGGGGGGAGACCCAGTACTTC.